This T cell receptor beta chain was profiled in a study of OX40 agonist ivuxolimab in advanced cancers. Study-wide results and caveats: CD4+ and CD8+ blood T cells expanded clonally by week 6 at 0.1 to 3.0 mg/kg.

A word on this clone: Its specificity is not known.

The repertoire was sequenced with immunoSEQ multiplex PCR; TCRdb's copy has only in-frame clones and lacks some. Of around 84,000 clones listed, around nine tenths were seen once; the top ten hold more than 0.15%. This TCR was sampled from an adult with an advanced solid tumor such as melanoma, head and neck, liver or kidney cancer. The sequencing here drew on CD4+ or CD8+ T cells sorted from blood, taken in a trial of the OX40 agonist ivuxolimab.

CDR3 in DNA: TGTGCCAGCAGCTTTATTGATCGACGTACCTACGAGCAGTACTTC. It codes for CASSFIDRRTYEQYF. The chain recombines TRBV5-8 with TRBJ2-7; D uncertain. Trimming pared 2 bases from V and 2 bases from J, leaving 14 bases between. The germline CDR1 and CDR2 sequences are SGHTS and YDEGEE. This CDR3 has 15 residues.